The 18 T cell receptor beta chains listed next were all sequenced from one sample in a study of shared clonotypes between healthy human individuals. Profiling relied on immunoSEQ multiplex PCR, and the TCRdb table lists in-frame clones only, not all of them. The sample comprises roughly 650,000 clones, approximately 97% of which are singletons, and about 0.06% rests with the top ten. The specimen sequenced was naive CD4+ T cells sorted from blood. Stated subset: CD45RA+ positively selected. All receptors derive from a woman in her 30s in good health.

This chain links TRBV28 with TRBJ1-4, with unresolved D. This CDR3 region has 15 residues. Trimming took 6 bases from V and 11 from J, leaving 22 bases between them. CDR1 and CDR2 (germline): MDHEN, SYDVKM. In nucleotides, the CDR3 is TGTGCCAGCAGCCCAGACCCCCGCGACCCGAAGAAACTGTTTTTT. It encodes CASSPDPRDPKKLFF.

The chain uses TRBV18 and TRBJ2-3; 11 bases line up with TRBD2. Germline V lookup: CDR1 KGHSH, CDR2 LQKENI. J gave up 7 bases and V 5 bases, and 11 bases lay outside the gene matches. The CDR3 contains 16 residues. This CDR3 is CASSTNTSGSRHTQYF. The CDR3 DNA is TGTGCCAGCTCAACGAATACTAGCGGGAGCCGACATACGCAGTATTTT. Full variable domain (rest looked up from reference TRBV18 and TRBJ2-3): NAGVMQNPRHLVRRRGQEARLRCSPMKGHSHVYWYRQLPEEGLKFMVYLQKENIIDESGMPKERFSAEFPKEGPSILRIQQVVRGDSAAYFCASSTNTSGSRHTQYFGPGTRLTVL.

V gene TRBV27 combines with J gene TRBJ2-7, with TRBD1 as a possible D gene (6 bases). Trimming shortened V by 3 bases and J by 0 bases, and 12 bases separated the two germline ends. This CDR3 has 15 amino acids. The germline CDR1 and CDR2 sequences are MNHEY and SMNVEV (reference sequence). CDR3: CASSFRTESSYEQYF. CDR3 DNA sequence: TGTGCCAGCAGTTTTAGGACAGAGAGCTCCTACGAGCAGTACTTC.

This chain links TRBV9 with TRBJ2-1, with D maybe TRBD2 (6 bases). The CDR3 runs to 15 residues. The V end lost 2 bases, the J end lost 2 bases, and 11 bases lay between the germline ends. Germline loops: CDR1 SGDLS, CDR2 YYNGEE. In DNA form, the CDR3 reads TGTGCCAGCAGCGTGGCGGGAACCGCCTACAATGAGCAGTTCTTC. It encodes CASSVAGTAYNEQFF.

V is TRBV28 and J is TRBJ1-2, with D possibly TRBD1 on 6 matching bases. Germline CDR1 is MDHEN and CDR2 is SYDVKM. The CDR3 has 15 residues. Trimming pared 4 bases from V and 2 bases from J, leaving 14 bases between. CDR3 residues: CASSSGGARNYGYTF. For the CDR3, the DNA is TGTGCCAGCAGTTCCGGGGGGGCAAGAAACTATGGCTACACCTTC.

This chain links TRBV7-9 with TRBJ2-2; a possible D gene is TRBD1 (6 bases). The CDR3 is made up of 14 amino acids. Germline CDR1 reads SEHNR; CDR2 reads FQNEAQ (reference sequence). V shed 9 bases and J shed 0 bases, with 11 bases lying between them. The CDR3: CASLDSANTGELFF. The CDR3 DNA reads TGTGCCAGTCTGGACAGCGCGAACACCGGGGAGCTGTTTTTT. Variable domain in full (rest from reference TRBV7-9 and TRBJ2-2): DTGVSQNPRHKITKRGQNVTFRCDPISEHNRLYWYRQTLGQGPEFLTYFQNEAQLEKSRLLSDRFSAERPKGSFSTLEIQRTEQGDSAMYLCASLDSANTGELFFGEGSRLTVL.

The chain combines TRBV28 with TRBJ2-7; no clear D gene. This CDR3 is built from 15 residues. V was shortened by 3 bases and J by 0 bases, with 12 bases between the two germline ends. Per the germline V gene, CDR1 is MDHEN and CDR2 is SYDVKM. CDR3 in amino acids: CASSLLLAYSYEQYF. In DNA form, the CDR3 reads TGTGCCAGCAGTTTGTTGCTGGCCTACTCCTACGAGCAGTACTTC.

The V gene is TRBV28, the J gene TRBJ2-6; D is unresolved. The CDR3 consists of 14 residues. Germline values: CDR1 MDHEN, CDR2 SYDVKM. V was shortened by 8 bases and J by 0 bases, with 8 bases between the two germline ends. The CDR3 bases are TGTGCCAGCTTACCCCACTCTGGGGCCAACGTCCTGACTTTC. Amino acid sequence: CASLPHSGANVLTF.

The chain uses TRBV2 and TRBJ2-2; 13 bases are shared with TRBD2. CDR3 length: 16 amino acids. The germline gives CDR1 SNHLY, CDR2 FYNNEI. Losses at the gene ends were 7 bases for V and 0 bases for J; bases not matched to a gene: 2. The CDR3 is CASKGLAGANTGELFF. The CDR3 coding sequence is TGTGCCAGCAAAGGACTAGCGGGAGCGAACACCGGGGAGCTGTTTTTT.

This clone was seen a single time. This chain links TRBV5-1 with TRBJ1-4, with TRBD1 matching over 7 bases. With V trimmed by 7 bases and J by 7 bases, 10 bases remained unmatched. This CDR3 region has 14 residues. Germline lookup yields CDR1 SGHRS and CDR2 YFSETQ. The CDR3 nucleotides read TGCGCCAGCGGGTCCGGGACAGAGGGTGAAAAACTGTTTTTT. This encodes CASGSGTEGEKLFF.

The chain recombines TRBV7-2 with TRBJ2-2; 9 nucleotides agree with TRBD1. J lost 12 bases, V lost 5 bases, and 13 bases had no gene match. Germline CDR1 is SGHTA and CDR2 is FQGNSA. This CDR3 spans 15 amino acids. In nucleotides, the CDR3 is TGTGCCAGCAGCCCCAAGTCCCTCGGGACAGGGAAGCTGTTTTTT. Translated, it gives CASSPKSLGTGKLFF. Based on the CDR3 plus reference TRBV7-2 and TRBJ2-2, the full variable domain is GAGVSQSPSNKVTEKGKDVELRCDPISGHTALYWYRQSLGQGLEFLIYFQGNSAPDKSGLPSDRFSAERTGGSVSTLTIQRTQQEDSAVYLCASSPKSLGTGKLFFGEGSRLTVL.

The chain links TRBV7-3 to TRBJ1-3; D perhaps matches TRBD1 (5 bases). CDR1 is SGHTA, CDR2 FQGTGA, per germline. V lost 5 bases, J lost 4 bases, and 12 bases lay in between. The CDR3 length is 14 residues. DNA for the CDR3: TGTGCCAGCAGCCACAGGATCTCCGGAAACACCATATATTTT. Amino acids: CASSHRISGNTIYF.

The rearrangement joins TRBV30 to TRBJ2-3; D is possibly TRBD2 (5 bases). Germline values: CDR1 GTSNPN, CDR2 SVGIG (reference sequence). The CDR3 length is 14 residues. Between the trimmed V and J ends, which lost 2 bases and 6 bases, there was a span of 15 bases. CDR3 in DNA: TGTGCCTGGAGTAAACACGGGATCGAGGATACGCAGTATTTT. Translated: CAWSKHGIEDTQYF.

The chain couples TRBV10-3 to TRBJ2-3; 12 bases align to TRBD2. Per germline, CDR1 ENHRY and CDR2 SYGVKD. This CDR3 is built from 18 residues. Losses at the gene ends were 0 bases for V and 3 bases for J; bases not matched to a gene: 7. The CDR3 sequence is CAISESLVGLAGTDTQYF. The CDR3 nucleotides read TGTGCCATCAGTGAGTCGTTGGTAGGACTAGCGGGAACAGATACGCAGTATTTT.

The V and J genes are TRBV7-2 and TRBJ2-2; D may be TRBD1 (5 bases). This CDR3 has 16 amino acids. Germline V gene lookup returns CDR1 SGHTA and CDR2 FQGNSA. V was pared by 2 bases and J by 0 bases, with 10 bases between. CDR3 in amino acids: CASSLYQGANTGELFF. Here the CDR3 DNA reads TGTGCCAGCAGCTTATATCAGGGCGCGAACACCGGGGAGCTGTTTTTT.

Of note for this clone: Other nucleotide sequences from this sample produce the same CDR3. The chain has TRBV20-1 and TRBJ2-1, with D uncertain. This CDR3 is built from 10 residues. Trimming took off 5 bases at V and 7 bases at J, with 6 bases between the two ends. The germline V gene has CDR1 DFQATT and CDR2 SNEGSKA (reference sequence). The CDR3: CSASRNEQFF. The DNA for the CDR3 is TGCAGTGCTTCCCGAAATGAGCAGTTCTTC.

The chain combines TRBV6-1 with TRBJ2-1, with 7 positions matching TRBD1. The ends lost 4 bases at V and 7 bases at J; junction bases unmatched: 19. The CDR3 is 18 residues long. The germline CDR1 and CDR2 sequences are MNHNS and SASEGT. DNA for the CDR3: TGTGCCAGCAGTGGAGGGGGCAGGGGCCTAAGACGAATTAATGAGCAGTTCTTC. The encoded protein is CASSGGGRGLRRINEQFF.

V and J are TRBV30 and TRBJ2-3; TRBD2 matches at 10 bases. The CDR3 has 16 residues. Germline loops: CDR1 GTSNPN, CDR2 SVGIG (reference sequence). V shed 3 bases, J shed 4 bases, and the junction held 10 bases outside the gene matches. CDR3 sequence (DNA): TGTGCCTGGAGCCTCGCGAGCGGGAGGGCCCCAGATACGCAGTATTTT. Translated, it gives CAWSLASGRAPDTQYF.